Here is one T cell receptor (beta chain) with its context. As yet, its antigen is unknown. These data originate in a study of Ad26.COV2.S vaccination and SARS-CoV-2 variants. Overall study: Ad26.COV2.S, an intramuscular injection, was given once or twice 56 days apart.

The assay was immunoSEQ multiplex PCR, and TCRdb's table has in-frame clones only and misses some. The sample shows some 480,000 clones, around nine tenths of them seen only once. Treatment described: around 19 received Ad26.COV2.S at low or high dose, single or two shots; 5 received placebo; per-sample allocation not given. The samples were gathered on day 63 after the first injection of vaccine or placebo. Wuhan-strain SARS-CoV-2 spike was expressed by the Ad26 vector that made up the vaccine. Findings and caveats of the study: Non-spike TCR breadth was similar in vaccine and placebo recipients. Ad26.COV2.S recipients had broader spike-specific TCRs (P = 0.0014).

The TCR sequence derives from a person aged 18-60 years who received the Ad26.COV2.S COVID-19 vaccine or a placebo. This material consisted of peripheral blood, taken in a trial of Ad26.COV2.S vaccine versus placebo.

The CDR3 sequence: CASSPSGSINQPQHF. CDR3 DNA: TGTGCCAGCAGCCCCAGTGGAAGCATAAATCAGCCCCAGCATTTT. The chain uses TRBV9 and TRBJ1-5; D remains unclear. Germline values: CDR1 SGDLS, CDR2 YYNGEE. V lost 4 bases and J lost 4, with 15 bases in between. This CDR3 spans 15 amino acids.